The present T cell receptor (beta chain) was sequenced within a study of response to subunit inactivated influenza vaccine. General study results and limits: After each seasonal influenza vaccination, few new T cells are recruited, the authors suggested.

Turning to this clonotype: The antigen is undetermined.

V lost 0 bases, J lost 6 bases, and 8 bases stayed unmatched. Germline CDR1 reads SGHRS; CDR2 reads YFSETQ. The length of the CDR3 is 16 residues. TCRdb independently ran MiXCR on the RT-PCR reads; one entry per CDR3 protein. In the table there are 550,000 to 800,000 distinct CDR3 sequences, more than 15% of which are singletons. The V call is TRBV5-1, the J call TRBJ2-3; 9 nucleotides match TRBD2. The sample in question was PBMCs from blood, obtained 11 to 12 days after vaccination. The sequence derives from a middle-aged man who received an inactivated influenza vaccine. CDR3 in amino acids: CASSLESSGAGDTQYF. CDR3 nucleotide sequence: TGCGCCAGCAGCTTGGAGTCTAGCGGGGCTGGGGATACGCAGTATTTT. Filled out from reference TRBV5-1 and TRBJ2-3, the complete variable domain reads KAGVTQTPRYLIKTRGQQVTLSCSPISGHRSVSWYQQTPGQGLQFLFEYFSETQRNKGNFPGRFSGRQFSNSRSEMNVSTLELGDSALYLCASSLESSGAGDTQYFGPGTRLTVL.